Following are 20 T cell receptor beta chains from one sample sequenced in a study of cytomegalovirus exposure and HLA in healthy donors. The PCR ran on 60 Vbeta and 13 Jbeta primers. Clones were sequenced by immunoSEQ multiplex PCR, and TCRdb holds only the in-frame ones, with some missing. This sample yields around 99,000 clones, of which about two thirds are seen a single time; under 6.5% belongs to the top ten. The sequenced sample was PBMCs. The origin of the receptors is a woman in her 70s in good health and CMV-seropositive.

V usage is TRBV7-2 and J usage is TRBJ2-1; D perhaps matches TRBD2 (6 bases). The germline gives CDR1 SGHTA, CDR2 FQGNSA. This CDR3 is 14 amino acids long. V lost 5 bases and J 2 bases, leaving 10 bases between the germline ends. CDR3: CASSPGGTYNEQFF. The CDR3 DNA sequence: TGTGCCAGCAGCCCCGGGGGAACCTACAATGAGCAGTTCTTC.

This chain links TRBV9 with TRBJ2-3; 15 bases map to TRBD2. J gave up 5 bases and V 0 bases, and 7 bases lay outside the gene matches. Germline CDR1 is SGDLS and CDR2 is YYNGEE. The CDR3 runs 18 residues. CDR3: CASSVERTSGGVVDTQYF. The DNA for the CDR3 is TGTGCCAGCAGCGTAGAAAGGACTAGCGGGGGGGTTGTAGATACGCAGTATTTT.

This clone was picked up a small number of times. The chain recombines TRBV15 with TRBJ2-5, with 11 positions matching TRBD2. V lost 0 bases, J lost 1 base, and 7 bases stayed unmatched. The CDR3 covers 18 residues. Germline V CDR1 and CDR2: LNHNV, YYDKDF (reference sequence). The CDR3 spells CATSRDSLAGGTQETQYF. Here the CDR3 DNA reads TGTGCCACCAGCAGAGATAGTCTAGCGGGGGGAACCCAAGAGACCCAGTACTTC.

This clone was seen more than once but under ten times. This chain connects TRBV6-1 to TRBJ2-1, with a tentative D call TRBD1 (5 bases). Germline CDR1 reads MNHNS; CDR2 reads SASEGT. With 3 bases removed from V and 6 bases from J, the gap between germline ends came to 15 bases. The CDR3 covers 15 residues. CDR3: CASSEQGLLRNEQFF. The CDR3 bases are TGTGCCAGCAGTGAGCAGGGCTTACTCCGCAATGAGCAGTTCTTC.

The genes are TRBV13 and TRBJ2-7, with 15 bases identical to TRBD2. Per germline, CDR1 PRHDT and CDR2 FYEKMQ (reference sequence). V was clipped by 5 bases and J by 3 bases; unmatched bases: 8. This CDR3 contains 17 residues. The CDR3 DNA is TGTGCCAGCAGCGCCAGGACTAGCGGGGGGGAACACTACGAGCAGTACTTC. Amino acid sequence: CASSARTSGGEHYEQYF.

The chain combines TRBV7-9 with TRBJ2-5; D might be TRBD2 (5 bases). V was clipped by 1 base and J by 5 bases, with 17 bases between them. There are 16 residues in the CDR3. Germline V lookup: CDR1 SEHNR, CDR2 FQNEAQ (reference sequence). The DNA of the CDR3 is TGTGCCAGCAGCTTAGTTCGCGTGGGAGTTCCGGAGACCCAGTACTTC. This encodes CASSLVRVGVPETQYF.

The V gene is TRBV6-6, the J gene TRBJ1-1; TRBD1 is a possible D gene (5 bases). V lost 5 bases to trimming and J lost 1 base, with 14 bases between them. The length of the CDR3 is 15 residues. Germline V gives CDR1 MNHNY, CDR2 SVGAGI (reference sequence). The CDR3 reads CASSAQAMGNTEAFF. CDR3 DNA sequence: TGTGCCAGCAGTGCACAGGCTATGGGGAACACTGAAGCTTTCTTT.

The V call is TRBV29-1, the J call TRBJ2-1, with 11 bases that match TRBD2. The CDR3 length is 13 residues. Trimming cost V 4 bases and J 13 bases; bases outside gene matches: 9. Germline CDR1 and CDR2: SQVTM and ANQGSEA. The CDR3 sequence is CSVGETSGVSQFF. Written as DNA, the CDR3 is TGCAGCGTTGGTGAGACTAGCGGGGTTTCACAGTTCTTC.

This chain joins TRBV30 and TRBJ1-6, with TRBD1 matching 9 bases. CDR1 and CDR2 (germline): GTSNPN, SVGIG (reference sequence). V gave up 6 bases and J gave up 0 bases; unmatched junction bases: 6. There are 16 residues in the CDR3. CDR3 bases: TGTGCCTGCAAACAGGGGGCGGGCTCCTATAATTCACCCCTCCACTTT. Its translation: CACKQGAGSYNSPLHF.

The V and J genes are TRBV5-8 and TRBJ1-5; D gene unclear. The V end was cut by 4 bases, the J end by 3 bases, with 14 bases between. Germline CDR1 reads SGHTS; CDR2 reads YDEGEE. CDR3 length: 15 residues. CDR3 DNA: TGTGCCAGCAGCCGTAAGGGAGGTTCCAATCAGCCCCAGCATTTT. Residues: CASSRKGGSNQPQHF.

The chain joins TRBV7-2 to TRBJ1-4; 9 bases align to TRBD1. Germline CDR1 and CDR2: SGHTA and FQGNSA. V was clipped by 2 bases and J by 8 bases; unmatched bases: 9. This CDR3 region has 16 residues. The CDR3 reads CASSLSGTGRVEKLFF. The CDR3 DNA sequence: TGTGCCAGCAGCTTAAGCGGGACAGGGAGGGTCGAAAAACTGTTTTTT.

The chain recombines TRBV30 with TRBJ1-5; TRBD1 might be the D (5 bases). Germline V gives CDR1 GTSNPN, CDR2 SVGIG (reference sequence). The CDR3 loop spans 15 amino acids. Deletions cut 2 bases from V and 2 bases from J, with 13 bases between. CDR3 in DNA: TGTGCCTGGAGTCCGACGGGCAGGGGCAATCAGCCCCAGCATTTT. Residues: CAWSPTGRGNQPQHF.

The table lists this clone with a few counts. CDR3 protein: CASTGTGPYEQYF. The CDR3 DNA reads as TGTGCCAGCACCGGGACAGGGCCCTACGAGCAGTACTTC. V is TRBV2 and J is TRBJ2-7; 9 bases fit TRBD1. V trimming: 7 bases; J trimming: 2 bases; junction bases outside the gene matches: 3. The CDR3 is 13 residues long. Germline lookup yields CDR1 SNHLY and CDR2 FYNNEI.

This chain links TRBV11-2 with TRBJ1-1; 8 bases fit TRBD1. The CDR3 runs 15 residues. CDR1 is SGHAT, CDR2 FQNNGV, per germline. V lost 3 bases, J lost 6 bases, and 9 bases stayed unmatched. CDR3 nucleotides: TGTGCCAGCAGCTTTTCAGGGGGCGCGGGCGCTGAAGCTTTCTTT. Its protein product is CASSFSGGAGAEAFF. Based on the CDR3 plus reference TRBV11-2 and TRBJ1-1, the full variable domain is EAGVAQSPRYKIIEKRQSVAFWCNPISGHATLYWYQQILGQGPKLLIQFQNNGVVDDSQLPKDRFSAERLKGVDSTLKIQPAKLEDSAVYLCASSFSGGAGAEAFFGQGTRLTVV.

The chain combines TRBV19 with TRBJ1-5; D is possibly TRBD1 (5 bases). V was trimmed by 6 bases and J by 0 bases, leaving 9 bases between them. CDR1 LNHDA and CDR2 SQIVND come from the germline V gene (reference sequence). This CDR3 spans 14 amino acids. The CDR3 DNA follows: TGTGCCAGTAGGGGGCTCTTTAGCAATCAGCCCCAGCATTTT. This gives the protein CASRGLFSNQPQHF.

This sequence joins TRBV29-1 and TRBJ2-1; the D is unclear. The length of the CDR3 is 15 residues. V was pared by 5 bases and J by 0 bases, with 14 bases between. CDR1 and CDR2 from the germline V gene are SQVTM and ANQGSEA. In DNA, the CDR3 is TGCAGCGTTTCGGATCTGGGCCTCTCCTACAATGAGCAGTTCTTC. Translated, it gives CSVSDLGLSYNEQFF.

This chain uses TRBV30 with TRBJ1-6, with a weak D call TRBD1 (5 bases). Germline V gene sequence: CDR1 GTSNPN, CDR2 SVGIG (reference sequence). The V and J ends lost 0 bases and 4 bases respectively, with 19 bases between them. CDR3 length equals 18 residues. Written as DNA, the CDR3 is TGTGCCTGGAGTGTAAATCAGGGAGGAGTTTTATATAATTCACCCCTCCACTTT. As protein: CAWSVNQGGVLYNSPLHF.

This chain connects TRBV6-6 to TRBJ1-1; 7 bases are a match to TRBD1. Per the germline V gene, CDR1 is MNHNY and CDR2 is SVGAGI (reference sequence). V dropped 6 bases and J dropped 4; count of bases not matched to a gene: 8. This CDR3 is built from 14 residues. The CDR3 protein is CASRSTGSSTEAFF. The CDR3 DNA is TGTGCCAGCAGGTCGACAGGGAGTTCCACTGAAGCTTTCTTT.

V and J are TRBV5-1 and TRBJ1-2; D might be TRBD1 (6 bases). The CDR3 has 14 residues. Germline lookup yields CDR1 SGHRS and CDR2 YFSETQ. Trimming left V 2 bases short and J 7 bases short, with 15 bases between. In DNA form, the CDR3 reads TGCGCCAGCAGCTTAAATCAGGGGAGCGGTGGCTACACCTTC. Its translation: CASSLNQGSGGYTF.

The rearrangement uses TRBV19 and TRBJ1-2; 7 positions agree with TRBD1. Germline lookup yields CDR1 LNHDA and CDR2 SQIVND (reference sequence). V trimming: 3 bases; J trimming: 0 bases; junction bases outside the gene matches: 1. CDR3 length: 14 amino acids. CDR3 nucleotide sequence: TGTGCCAGTAGTATCCAGGGGGCTAACTATGGCTACACCTTC. Translation: CASSIQGANYGYTF.